A selection of T cell receptor beta chains follows, all from one sample in a study of blood T cell repertoires in COVID-19. The repertoire was sequenced with immunoSEQ multiplex PCR; TCRdb's copy has only in-frame clones and lacks some. This sample has 84,000 or so clones, with approximately 86% found just once. Sequencing used peripheral blood. These receptors all come from an elderly man with active or convalescent COVID-19. The conserved cysteine and the conserved F or W are not part of the CDR3 here.

CDR3 length,V gene,CDR3 protein
11,TRBV2,ATKGQTNYGYT
11,TRBV7-9,ASSLDGVDTQY
10,TRBV30,AWSVERTSQF
16,TRBV5-4,ASSRGSGSVGQINEQF
13,TRBV5-6,ASSSTITGYTEAF
14,TRBV19,ASSIQGNQVYYGYT
10,TRBV28,ASRNRGETQY
13,TRBV4-2,ASSPTGRNTGELF
10,TRBV28,ASSLPGTALY
12,TRBV19,ASSGTGHNYGYT